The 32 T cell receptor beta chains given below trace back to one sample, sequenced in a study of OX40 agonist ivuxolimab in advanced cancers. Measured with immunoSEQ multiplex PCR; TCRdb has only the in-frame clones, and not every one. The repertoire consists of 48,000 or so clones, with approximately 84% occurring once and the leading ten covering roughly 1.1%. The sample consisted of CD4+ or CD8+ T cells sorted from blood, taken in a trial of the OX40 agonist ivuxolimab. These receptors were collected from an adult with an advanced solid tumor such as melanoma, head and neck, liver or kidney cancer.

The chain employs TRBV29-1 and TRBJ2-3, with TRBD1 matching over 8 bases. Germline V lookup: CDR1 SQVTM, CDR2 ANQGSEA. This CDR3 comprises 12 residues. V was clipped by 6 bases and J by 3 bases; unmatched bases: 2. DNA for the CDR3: TGCAGCGTCGGACAGGGTACAGATACGCAGTATTTT. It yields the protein CSVGQGTDTQYF.

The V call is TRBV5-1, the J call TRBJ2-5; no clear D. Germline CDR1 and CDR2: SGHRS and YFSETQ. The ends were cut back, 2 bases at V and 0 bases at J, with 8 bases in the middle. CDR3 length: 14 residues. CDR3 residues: CASSLNTDQETQYF. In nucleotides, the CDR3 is TGCGCCAGCAGCTTAAACACGGACCAAGAGACCCAGTACTTC.

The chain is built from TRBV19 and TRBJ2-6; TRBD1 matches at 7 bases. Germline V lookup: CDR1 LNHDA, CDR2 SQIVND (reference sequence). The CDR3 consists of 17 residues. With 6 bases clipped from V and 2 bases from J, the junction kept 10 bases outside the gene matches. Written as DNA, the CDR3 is TGTGCCAGTAGGGGAACGACAGGGACGACTGGGGCCAACGTCCTGACTTTC. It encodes CASRGTTGTTGANVLTF.

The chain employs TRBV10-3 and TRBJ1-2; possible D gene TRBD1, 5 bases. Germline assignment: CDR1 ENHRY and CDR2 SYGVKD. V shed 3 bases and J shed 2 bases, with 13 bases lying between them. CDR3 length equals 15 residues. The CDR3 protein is CAISDGPGNNYGYTF. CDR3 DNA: TGTGCCATCAGTGACGGTCCAGGGAACAACTATGGCTACACCTTC.

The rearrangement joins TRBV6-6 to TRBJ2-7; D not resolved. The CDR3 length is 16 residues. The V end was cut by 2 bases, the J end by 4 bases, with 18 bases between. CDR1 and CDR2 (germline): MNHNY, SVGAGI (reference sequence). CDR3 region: CASSYAPASKTYEQYF. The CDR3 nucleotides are TGTGCCAGCAGTTACGCCCCAGCGTCCAAGACTTACGAGCAGTACTTC.

The DNA of the CDR3 is TGCGCCAGCAGCCCCCCAGGACTAGCGGGGGCCAATGAGCAGTTCTTC. Protein product: CASSPPGLAGANEQFF. This rearrangement joins TRBV5-1 to TRBJ2-1; 13 bases are shared with TRBD2. From germline, CDR1 is SGHRS and CDR2 YFSETQ. The CDR3 contains 16 residues. J was trimmed by 6 bases and V by 4 bases; bases with no gene match: 7. Full variable domain (rest looked up from reference TRBV5-1 and TRBJ2-1): KAGVTQTPRYLIKTRGQQVTLSCSPISGHRSVSWYQQTPGQGLQFLFEYFSETQRNKGNFPGRFSGRQFSNSRSEMNVSTLELGDSALYLCASSPPGLAGANEQFFGPGTRLTVL.

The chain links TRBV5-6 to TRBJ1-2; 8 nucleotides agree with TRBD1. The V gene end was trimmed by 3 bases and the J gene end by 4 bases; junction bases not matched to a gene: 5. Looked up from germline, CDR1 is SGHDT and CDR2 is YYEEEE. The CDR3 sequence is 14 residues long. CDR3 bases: TGTGCCAGCAGCTCGTGGGACAGGCTCTATGGCTACACCTTC. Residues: CASSSWDRLYGYTF.

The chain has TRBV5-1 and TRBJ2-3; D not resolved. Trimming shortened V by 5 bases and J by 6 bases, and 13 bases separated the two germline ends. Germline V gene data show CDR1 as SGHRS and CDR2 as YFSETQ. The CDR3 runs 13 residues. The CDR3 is CASSSESSDTQYF. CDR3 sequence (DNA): TGCGCCAGCAGTAGTGAGAGCTCGGATACGCAGTATTTT.

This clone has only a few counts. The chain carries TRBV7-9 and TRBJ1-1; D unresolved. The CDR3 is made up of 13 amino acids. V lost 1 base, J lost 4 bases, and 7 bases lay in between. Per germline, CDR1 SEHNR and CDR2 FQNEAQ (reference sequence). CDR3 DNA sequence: TGTGCCAGCAGCTTAGTGGGGAGCACTGAAGCTTTCTTT. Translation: CASSLVGSTEAFF.

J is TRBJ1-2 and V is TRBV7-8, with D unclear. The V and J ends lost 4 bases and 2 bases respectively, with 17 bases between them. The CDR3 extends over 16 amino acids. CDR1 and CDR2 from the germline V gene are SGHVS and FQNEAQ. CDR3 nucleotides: TGTGCCAGCAGCTCCCTCCGTGTTGTTGCGAACTATGGCTACACCTTC. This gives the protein CASSSLRVVANYGYTF. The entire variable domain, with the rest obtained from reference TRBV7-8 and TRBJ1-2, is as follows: GAGVSQSPRYKVAKRGQDVALRCDPISGHVSLFWYQQALGQGPEFLTYFQNEAQLDKSGLPSDRFFAERPEGSVSTLKIQRTQQEDSAVYLCASSSLRVVANYGYTFGSGTRLTVV.

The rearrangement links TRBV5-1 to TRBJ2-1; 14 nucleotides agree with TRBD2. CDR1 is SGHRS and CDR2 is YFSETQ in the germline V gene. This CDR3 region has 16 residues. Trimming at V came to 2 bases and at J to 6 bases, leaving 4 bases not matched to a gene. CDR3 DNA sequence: TGCGCCAGCAGCTTTGACGGGACTAGCGGGGGCAATGAGCAGTTCTTC. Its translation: CASSFDGTSGGNEQFF.

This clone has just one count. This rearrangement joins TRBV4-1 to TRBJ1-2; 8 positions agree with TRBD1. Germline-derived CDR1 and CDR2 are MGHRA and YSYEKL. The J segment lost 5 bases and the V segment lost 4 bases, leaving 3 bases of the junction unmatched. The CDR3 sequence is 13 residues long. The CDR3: CASSRDRGYGYTF. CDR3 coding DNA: TGCGCCAGCAGCCGCGACAGGGGATATGGCTACACCTTC.

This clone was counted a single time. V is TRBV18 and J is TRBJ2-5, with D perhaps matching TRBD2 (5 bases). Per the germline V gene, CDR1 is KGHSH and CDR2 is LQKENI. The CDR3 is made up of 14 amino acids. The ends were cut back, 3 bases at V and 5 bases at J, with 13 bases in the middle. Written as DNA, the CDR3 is TGTGCCAGCTCACCCGGGGTCAGGAGGGAGACCCAGTACTTC. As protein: CASSPGVRRETQYF.

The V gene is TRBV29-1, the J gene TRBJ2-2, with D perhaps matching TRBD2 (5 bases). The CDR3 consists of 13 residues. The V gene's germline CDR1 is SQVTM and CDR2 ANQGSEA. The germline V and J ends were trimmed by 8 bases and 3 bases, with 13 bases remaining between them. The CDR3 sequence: CSSSPGDTGELFF. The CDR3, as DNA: TGCAGCTCAAGTCCCGGGGACACCGGGGAGCTGTTTTTT.

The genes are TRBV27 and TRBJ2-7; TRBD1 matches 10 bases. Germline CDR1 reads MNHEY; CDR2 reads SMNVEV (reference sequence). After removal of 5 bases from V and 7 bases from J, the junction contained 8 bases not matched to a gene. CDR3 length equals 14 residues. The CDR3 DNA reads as TGTGCCAGCAGTCCCCGACAGGGGGCGTGGGAGCAGTACTTC. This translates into CASSPRQGAWEQYF.

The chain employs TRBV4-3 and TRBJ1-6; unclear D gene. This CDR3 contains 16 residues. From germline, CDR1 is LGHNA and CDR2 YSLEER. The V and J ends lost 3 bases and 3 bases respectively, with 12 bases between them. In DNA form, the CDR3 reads TGCGCCAGCAGCCAGGTTCGCGCAGACTATAATTCACCCCTCCACTTT. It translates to CASSQVRADYNSPLHF.

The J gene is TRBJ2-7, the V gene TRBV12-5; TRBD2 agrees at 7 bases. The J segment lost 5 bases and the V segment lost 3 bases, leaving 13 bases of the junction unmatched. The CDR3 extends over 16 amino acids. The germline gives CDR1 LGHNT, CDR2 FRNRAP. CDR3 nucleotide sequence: TGTGCTAGTGGTTTAGGCCCCCCGGGCGGGGGAGACGAGCAGTACTTC. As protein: CASGLGPPGGGDEQYF.

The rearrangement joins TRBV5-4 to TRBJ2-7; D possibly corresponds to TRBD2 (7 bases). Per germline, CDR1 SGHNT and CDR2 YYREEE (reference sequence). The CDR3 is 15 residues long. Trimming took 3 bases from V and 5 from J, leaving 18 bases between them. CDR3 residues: CASSSIRTGGDEQYF. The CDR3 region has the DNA TGTGCCAGCAGCTCCATACGGACGGGGGGCGACGAGCAGTACTTC.

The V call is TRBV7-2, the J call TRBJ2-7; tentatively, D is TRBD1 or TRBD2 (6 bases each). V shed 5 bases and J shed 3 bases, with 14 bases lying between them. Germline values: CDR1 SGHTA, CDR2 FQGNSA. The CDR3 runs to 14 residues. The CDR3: CASSIGGPVYEQYF. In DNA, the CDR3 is TGTGCCAGCAGCATTGGGGGGCCTGTCTACGAGCAGTACTTC.

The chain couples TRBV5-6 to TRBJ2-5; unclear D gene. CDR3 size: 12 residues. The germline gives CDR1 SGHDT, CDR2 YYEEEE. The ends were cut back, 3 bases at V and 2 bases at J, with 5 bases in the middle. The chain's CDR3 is CASSSQQETQYF. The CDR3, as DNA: TGTGCCAGCAGCTCGCAGCAAGAGACCCAGTACTTC.

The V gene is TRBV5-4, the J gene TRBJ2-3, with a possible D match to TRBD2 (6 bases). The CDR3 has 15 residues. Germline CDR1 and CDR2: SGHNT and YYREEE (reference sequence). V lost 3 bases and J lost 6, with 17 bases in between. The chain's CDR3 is CASSSPGRGKDTQYF. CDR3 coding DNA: TGTGCCAGCAGCTCGCCGGGGCGCGGGAAGGATACGCAGTATTTT.

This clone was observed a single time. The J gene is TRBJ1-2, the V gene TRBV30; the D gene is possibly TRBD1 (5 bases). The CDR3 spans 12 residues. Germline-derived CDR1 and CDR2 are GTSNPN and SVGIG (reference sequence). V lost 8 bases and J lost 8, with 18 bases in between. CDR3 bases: TGTGCCACCGGCGCAGGCAAGGGGGGCTACACCTTC. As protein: CATGAGKGGYTF.

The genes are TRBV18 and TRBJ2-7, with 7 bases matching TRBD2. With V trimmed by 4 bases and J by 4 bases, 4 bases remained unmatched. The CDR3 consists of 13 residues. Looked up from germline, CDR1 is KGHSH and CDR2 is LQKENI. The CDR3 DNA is TGTGCCAGCTCACAGCGGGACCCATACGAGCAGTACTTC. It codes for CASSQRDPYEQYF.

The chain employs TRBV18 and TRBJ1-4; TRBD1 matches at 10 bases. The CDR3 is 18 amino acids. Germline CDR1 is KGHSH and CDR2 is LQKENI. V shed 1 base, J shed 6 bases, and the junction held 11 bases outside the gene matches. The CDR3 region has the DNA TGTGCCAGCTCACCACAGTTGAGACAGGGGGCGCAGGATGAAAAACTGTTTTTT. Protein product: CASSPQLRQGAQDEKLFF.

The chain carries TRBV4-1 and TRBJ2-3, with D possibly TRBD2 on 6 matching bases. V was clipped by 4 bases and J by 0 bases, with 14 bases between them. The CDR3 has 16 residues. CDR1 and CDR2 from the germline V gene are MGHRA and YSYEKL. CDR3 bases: TGCGCCAGCAGCCGAAACGGGGGATCTAGCACAGATACGCAGTATTTT. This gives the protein CASSRNGGSSTDTQYF.

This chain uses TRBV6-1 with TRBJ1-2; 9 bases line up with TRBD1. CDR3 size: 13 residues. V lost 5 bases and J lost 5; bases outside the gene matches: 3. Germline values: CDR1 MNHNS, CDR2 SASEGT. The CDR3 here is CASSPDRGYGYTF. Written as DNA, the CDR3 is TGTGCCAGCAGTCCAGACAGGGGGTATGGCTACACCTTC.

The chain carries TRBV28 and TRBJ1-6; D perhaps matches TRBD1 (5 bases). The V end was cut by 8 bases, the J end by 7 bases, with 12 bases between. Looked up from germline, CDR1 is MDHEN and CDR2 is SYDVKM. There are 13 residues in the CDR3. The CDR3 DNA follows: TGTGCCAGCGTGACAGCCTCCAATTCACCCCTCCACTTT. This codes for CASVTASNSPLHF.

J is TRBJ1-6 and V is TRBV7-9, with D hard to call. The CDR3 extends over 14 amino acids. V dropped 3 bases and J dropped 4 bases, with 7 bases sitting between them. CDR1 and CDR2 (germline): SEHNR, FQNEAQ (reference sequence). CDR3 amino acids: CASSLSVYNSPLHF. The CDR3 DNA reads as TGTGCCAGCAGCTTGTCGGTATATAATTCACCCCTCCACTTT.

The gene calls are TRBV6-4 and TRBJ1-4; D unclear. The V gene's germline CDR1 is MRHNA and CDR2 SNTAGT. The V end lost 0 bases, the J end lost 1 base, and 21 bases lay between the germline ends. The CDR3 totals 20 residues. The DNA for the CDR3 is TGTGCCAGCAGTGACTCGACGAGCCGGTTAGGGCACGGAACTAATGAAAAACTGTTTTTT. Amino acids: CASSDSTSRLGHGTNEKLFF.

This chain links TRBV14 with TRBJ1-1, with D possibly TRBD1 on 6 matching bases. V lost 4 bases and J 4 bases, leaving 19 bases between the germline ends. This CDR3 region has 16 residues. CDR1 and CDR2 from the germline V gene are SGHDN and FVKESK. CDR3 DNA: TGTGCCAGCAGCCGGGGGGCGGGGGCCGTCGGCACTGAAGCTTTCTTT. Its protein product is CASSRGAGAVGTEAFF.

The CDR3 nucleotides are TGTGCCAGCAGCGCCGGGACGGCTAACTATGGCTACACCTTC. Protein: CASSAGTANYGYTF. The chain has TRBV5-4 and TRBJ1-2; perhaps TRBD1 as D (5 bases). CDR1 SGHNT and CDR2 YYREEE come from the germline V gene (reference sequence). The CDR3 is made up of 14 amino acids. V was pared by 4 bases and J by 0 bases, with 10 bases between.

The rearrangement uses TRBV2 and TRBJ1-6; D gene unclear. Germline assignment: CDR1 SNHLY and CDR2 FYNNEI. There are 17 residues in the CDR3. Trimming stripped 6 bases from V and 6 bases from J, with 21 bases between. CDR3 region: CASRGSRARRINSPLHF. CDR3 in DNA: TGTGCCAGCAGGGGAAGCCGGGCCAGAAGAATTAATTCACCCCTCCACTTT.